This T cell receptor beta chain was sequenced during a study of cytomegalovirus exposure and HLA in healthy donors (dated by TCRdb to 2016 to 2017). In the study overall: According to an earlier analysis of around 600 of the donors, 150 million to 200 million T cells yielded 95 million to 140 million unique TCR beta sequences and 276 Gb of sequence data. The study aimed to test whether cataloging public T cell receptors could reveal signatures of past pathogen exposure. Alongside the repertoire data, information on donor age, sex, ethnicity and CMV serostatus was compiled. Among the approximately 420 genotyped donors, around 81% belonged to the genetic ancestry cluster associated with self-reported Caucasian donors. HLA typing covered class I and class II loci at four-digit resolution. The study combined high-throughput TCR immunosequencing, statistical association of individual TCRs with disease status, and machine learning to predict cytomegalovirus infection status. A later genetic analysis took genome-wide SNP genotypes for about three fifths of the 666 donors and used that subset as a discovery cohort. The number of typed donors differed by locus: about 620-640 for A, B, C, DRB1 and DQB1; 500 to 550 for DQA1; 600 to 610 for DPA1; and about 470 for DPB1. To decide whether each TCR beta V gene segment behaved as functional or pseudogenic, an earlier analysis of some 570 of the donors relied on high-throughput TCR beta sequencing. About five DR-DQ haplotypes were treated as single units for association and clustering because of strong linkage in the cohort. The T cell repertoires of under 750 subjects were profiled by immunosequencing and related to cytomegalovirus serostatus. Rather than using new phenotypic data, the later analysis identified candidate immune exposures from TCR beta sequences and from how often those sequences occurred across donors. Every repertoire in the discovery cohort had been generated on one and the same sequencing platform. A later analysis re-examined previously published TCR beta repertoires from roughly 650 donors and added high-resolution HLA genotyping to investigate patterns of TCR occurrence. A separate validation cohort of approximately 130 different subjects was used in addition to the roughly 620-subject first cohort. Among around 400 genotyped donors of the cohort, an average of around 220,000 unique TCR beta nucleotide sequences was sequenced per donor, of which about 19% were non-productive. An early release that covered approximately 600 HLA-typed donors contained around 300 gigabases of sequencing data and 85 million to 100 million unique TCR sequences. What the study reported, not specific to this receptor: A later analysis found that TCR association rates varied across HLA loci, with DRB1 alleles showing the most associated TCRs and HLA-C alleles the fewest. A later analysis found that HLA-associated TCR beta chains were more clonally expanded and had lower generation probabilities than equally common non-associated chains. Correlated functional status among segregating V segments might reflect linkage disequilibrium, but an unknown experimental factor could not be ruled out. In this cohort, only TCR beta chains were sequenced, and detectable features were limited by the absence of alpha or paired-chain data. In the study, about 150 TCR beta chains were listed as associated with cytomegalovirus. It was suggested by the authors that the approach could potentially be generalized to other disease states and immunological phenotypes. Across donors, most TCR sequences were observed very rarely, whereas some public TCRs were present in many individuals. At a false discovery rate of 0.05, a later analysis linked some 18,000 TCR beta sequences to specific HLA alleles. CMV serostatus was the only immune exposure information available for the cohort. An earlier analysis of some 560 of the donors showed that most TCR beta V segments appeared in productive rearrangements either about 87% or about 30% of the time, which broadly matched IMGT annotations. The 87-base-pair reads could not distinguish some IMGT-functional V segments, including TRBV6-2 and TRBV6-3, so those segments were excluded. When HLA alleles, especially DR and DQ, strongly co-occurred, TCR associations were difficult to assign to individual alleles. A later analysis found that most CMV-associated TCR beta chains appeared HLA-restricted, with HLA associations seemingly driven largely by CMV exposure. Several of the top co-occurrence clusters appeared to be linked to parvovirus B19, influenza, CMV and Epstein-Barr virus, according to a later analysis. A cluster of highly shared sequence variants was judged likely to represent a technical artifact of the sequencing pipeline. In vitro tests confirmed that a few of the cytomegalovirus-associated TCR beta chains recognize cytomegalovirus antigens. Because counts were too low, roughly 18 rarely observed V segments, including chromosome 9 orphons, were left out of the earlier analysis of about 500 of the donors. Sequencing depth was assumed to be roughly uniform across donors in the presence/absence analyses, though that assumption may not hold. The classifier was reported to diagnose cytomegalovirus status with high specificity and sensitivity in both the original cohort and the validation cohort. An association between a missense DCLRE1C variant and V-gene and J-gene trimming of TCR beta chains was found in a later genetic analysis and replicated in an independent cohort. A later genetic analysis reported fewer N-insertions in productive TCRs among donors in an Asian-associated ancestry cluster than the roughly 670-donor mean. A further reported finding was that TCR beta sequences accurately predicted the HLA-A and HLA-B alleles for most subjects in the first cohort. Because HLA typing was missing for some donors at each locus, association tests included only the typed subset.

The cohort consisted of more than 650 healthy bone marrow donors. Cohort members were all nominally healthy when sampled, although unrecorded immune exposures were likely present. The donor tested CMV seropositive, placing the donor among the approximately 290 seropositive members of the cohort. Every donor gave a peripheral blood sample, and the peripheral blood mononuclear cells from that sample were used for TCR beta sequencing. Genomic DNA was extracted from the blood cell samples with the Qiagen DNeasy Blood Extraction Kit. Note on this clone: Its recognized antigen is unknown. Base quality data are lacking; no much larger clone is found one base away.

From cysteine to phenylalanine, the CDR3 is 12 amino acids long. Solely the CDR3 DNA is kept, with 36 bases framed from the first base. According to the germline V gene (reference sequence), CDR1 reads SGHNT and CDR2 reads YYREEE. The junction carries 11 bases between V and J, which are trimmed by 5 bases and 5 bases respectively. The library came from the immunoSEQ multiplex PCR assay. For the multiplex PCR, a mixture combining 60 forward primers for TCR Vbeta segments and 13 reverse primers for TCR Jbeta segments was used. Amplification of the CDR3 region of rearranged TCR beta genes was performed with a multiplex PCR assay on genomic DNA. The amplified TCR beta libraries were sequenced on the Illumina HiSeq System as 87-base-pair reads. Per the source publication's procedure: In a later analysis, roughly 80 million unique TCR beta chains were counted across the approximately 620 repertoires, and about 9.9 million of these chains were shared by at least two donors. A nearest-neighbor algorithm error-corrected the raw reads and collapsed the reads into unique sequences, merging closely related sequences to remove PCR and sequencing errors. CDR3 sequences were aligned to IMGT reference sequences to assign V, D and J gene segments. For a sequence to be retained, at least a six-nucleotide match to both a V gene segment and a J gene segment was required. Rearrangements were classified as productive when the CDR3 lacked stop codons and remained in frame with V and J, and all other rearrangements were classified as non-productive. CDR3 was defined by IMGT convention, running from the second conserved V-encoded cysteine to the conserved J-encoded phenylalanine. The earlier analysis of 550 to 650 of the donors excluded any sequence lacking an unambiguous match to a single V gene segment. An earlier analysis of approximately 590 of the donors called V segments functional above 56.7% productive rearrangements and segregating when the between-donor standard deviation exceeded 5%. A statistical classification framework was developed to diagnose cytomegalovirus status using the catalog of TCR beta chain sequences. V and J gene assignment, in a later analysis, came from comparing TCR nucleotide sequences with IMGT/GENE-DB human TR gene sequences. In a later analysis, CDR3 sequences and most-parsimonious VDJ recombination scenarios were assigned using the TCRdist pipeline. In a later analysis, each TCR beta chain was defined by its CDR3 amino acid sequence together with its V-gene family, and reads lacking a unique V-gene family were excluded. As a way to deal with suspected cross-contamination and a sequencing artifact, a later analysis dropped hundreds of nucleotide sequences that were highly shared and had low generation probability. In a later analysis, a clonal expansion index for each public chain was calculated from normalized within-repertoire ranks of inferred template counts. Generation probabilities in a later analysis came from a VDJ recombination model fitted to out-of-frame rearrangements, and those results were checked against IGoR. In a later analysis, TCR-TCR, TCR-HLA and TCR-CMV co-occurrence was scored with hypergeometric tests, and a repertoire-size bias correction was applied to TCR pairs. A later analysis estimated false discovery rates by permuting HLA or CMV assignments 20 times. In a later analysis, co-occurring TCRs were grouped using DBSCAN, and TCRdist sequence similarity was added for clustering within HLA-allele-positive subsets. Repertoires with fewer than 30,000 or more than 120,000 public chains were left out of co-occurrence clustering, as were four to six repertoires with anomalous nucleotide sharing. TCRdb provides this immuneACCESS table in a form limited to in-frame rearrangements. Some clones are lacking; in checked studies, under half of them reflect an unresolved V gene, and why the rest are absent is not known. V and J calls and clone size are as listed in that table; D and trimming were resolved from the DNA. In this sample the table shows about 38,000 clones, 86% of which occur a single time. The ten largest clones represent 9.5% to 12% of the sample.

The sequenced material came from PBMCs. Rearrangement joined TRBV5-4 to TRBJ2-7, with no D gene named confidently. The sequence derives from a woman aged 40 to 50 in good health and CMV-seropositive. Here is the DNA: TGTGCCAGCAGTCTCGACTCTAACGAGCAGTACTTC. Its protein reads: CASSLDSNEQYF.